A single sample is the source of the 26 T cell receptor beta chains below, sequenced in a study of human T cells and chemical hapten exposure. TCRdb called the RACE reads again in MiXCR, with one record for every CDR3 protein. The sample shows roughly 74,000 distinct CDR3 sequences, approximately 35% of them seen only once. The time point denotes: patch test 1, 2 weeks after DPC sensitization. Treatment of the sample: therapeutic diphenylcyclopropenone sensitization with weekly scalp DPC. Specimen: whole blood, collected in connection with sensitization to the hapten diphenylcyclopropenone (DPC). The receptor source for this set is a man aged 35-49 years with alopecia areata. Some clones in this sample may be carry-over from other donors' samples.

The chain has TRBV10-3 and TRBJ1-5; weak D call: TRBD1 (5 bases). Germline V gives CDR1 ENHRY, CDR2 SYGVKD. This CDR3 spans 13 amino acids. Trimming took 10 bases from V and 1 from J, leaving 11 bases between them. CDR3 amino acids: CATRTLSNQPQHF. CDR3 nucleotides: TGTGCCACACGGACACTCAGCAATCAGCCCCAGCATTTT.

The chain employs TRBV25-1 and TRBJ2-2, with 7 bases aligning to TRBD2. The CDR3 length is 15 residues. Germline V gene data show CDR1 as MGHDK and CDR2 as SYGVNS. The V and J ends lost 5 bases and 1 base, in that order; junction bases with no gene match: 4. The CDR3 coding sequence is TGTGCCAGCAGTCCCCCGGGGGGGAACACCGGGGAGCTGTTTTTT. Its protein is CASSPPGGNTGELFF.

This clonotype has a handful of counts. This rearrangement joins TRBV6-5 to TRBJ2-2; D tentatively reads TRBD1 or TRBD2 (5 bases each). Between the trimmed V and J ends, which lost 5 bases and 6 bases, there was a span of 13 bases. This CDR3 comprises 14 residues. Germline lookup yields CDR1 MNHEY and CDR2 SVGAGI. DNA for the CDR3: TGTGCCAGCAGTCCGCTGAGAGGGGCCGGGGAGCTGTTTTTT. It specifies CASSPLRGAGELFF.

The chain uses TRBV3-1 and TRBJ1-1, with 9 bases matching TRBD1. The germline V gene has CDR1 LGHDT and CDR2 YNNKEL (reference sequence). The CDR3 contains 13 residues. The V segment lost 0 bases and the J segment 8 bases; nucleotides outside the gene matches: 1. The CDR3 nucleotides are TGTGCCAGCAGCCAAGACGGGACAGGGGAAGCTTTCTTT. Residues: CASSQDGTGEAFF.

The chain combines TRBV29-1 with TRBJ1-1, with 12 positions matching TRBD1. The CDR3 extends over 15 amino acids. Trimming removed 4 bases from V and 5 bases from J; junction bases left unmatched: 8. CDR1 and CDR2 from the germline V gene are SQVTM and ANQGSEA. CDR3 region: CSVVPGQGAKTEAFF. The CDR3 DNA sequence: TGCAGCGTTGTCCCGGGACAGGGGGCGAAGACTGAAGCTTTCTTT.

This clonotype was recorded many times. The chain has TRBV20-1 and TRBJ2-7, with 7 nucleotides matching TRBD2. Germline V gene data show CDR1 as DFQATT and CDR2 as SNEGSKA (reference sequence). CDR3 length: 15 amino acids. The V segment lost 4 bases and the J segment 2 bases; nucleotides outside the gene matches: 11. CDR3 loop: CSATRAGVPAYEQYF. The CDR3 DNA is TGCAGTGCTACTAGGGCGGGAGTACCAGCCTACGAGCAGTACTTC.

The CDR3 protein is CASSVGRGLAGELFF. In DNA form, the CDR3 reads TGTGCCAGCAGCGTAGGCAGGGGGCTTGCCGGGGAGCTGTTTTTT. This chain connects TRBV7-2 to TRBJ2-2, with TRBD1 matching 8 bases. V dropped 5 bases and J dropped 6; count of bases not matched to a gene: 8. CDR3 size: 15 residues. Germline V gene sequence: CDR1 SGHTA, CDR2 FQGNSA. Together with reference TRBV7-2 and TRBJ2-2, the CDR3 gives the full variable domain: GAGVSQSPSNKVTEKGKDVELRCDPISGHTALYWYRQSLGQGLEFLIYFQGNSAPDKSGLPSDRFSAERTGGSVSTLTIQRTQQEDSAVYLCASSVGRGLAGELFFGEGSRLTVL.

This clonotype was counted only a few times. V and J are TRBV28 and TRBJ2-5, with a weak D call TRBD2 (6 bases). CDR1 MDHEN and CDR2 SYDVKM come from the germline V gene. The CDR3 sequence is 13 residues long. V was cut by 6 bases and J by 3 bases, with 11 bases left in between. In nucleotides, the CDR3 is TGTGCCAGCAGGGAGGGGACGGAAGAGACCCAGTACTTC. Translating it yields CASREGTEETQYF. Combining the CDR3 with reference TRBV28 and TRBJ2-5 gives the whole variable domain DVKVTQSSRYLVKRTGEKVFLECVQDMDHENMFWYRQDPGLGLRLIYFSYDVKMKEKGDIPEGYSVSREKKERFSLILESASTNQTSMYLCASREGTEETQYFGPGTRLLVL.

The chain is built from TRBV27 and TRBJ1-5, with a tentative D call TRBD1 (6 bases). This CDR3 is 15 amino acids long. V lost 5 bases and J lost 3, with 14 bases in between. The germline gives CDR1 MNHEY, CDR2 SMNVEV (reference sequence). CDR3 bases: TGTGCCAGCAGTCCAATAGACAGGCACAATCAGCCCCAGCATTTT. Amino acids: CASSPIDRHNQPQHF.

This clonotype has more than one count but fewer than ten. The rearrangement uses TRBV6-5 and TRBJ1-1; no reliable D call. From germline, CDR1 is MNHEY and CDR2 SVGAGI. V was trimmed by 6 bases and J by 1 base, leaving 9 bases between them. The CDR3 totals 13 residues. Here the CDR3 DNA reads TGTGCCAGCAGAAGAGGCAGGAACACTGAAGCTTTCTTT. It translates to CASRRGRNTEAFF.

This clonotype has a single count. This chain uses TRBV4-3 with TRBJ1-2; D gene unclear. V was clipped by 0 bases and J by 4 bases, with 9 bases between them. Germline CDR1 LGHNA, CDR2 YSLEER. The CDR3 runs to 14 residues. CDR3 residues: CASSQEGRGYGYTF. The CDR3 bases are TGCGCCAGCAGCCAAGAGGGTAGAGGCTATGGCTACACCTTC.

The chain couples TRBV7-2 to TRBJ1-5; perhaps TRBD1 as D (5 bases). Trimming removed 5 bases from V and 5 bases from J, with 13 bases in between. This CDR3 spans 14 amino acids. Germline lookup yields CDR1 SGHTA and CDR2 FQGNSA. The CDR3 protein is CASSPRRGDQPQHF. The CDR3 nucleotides are TGTGCCAGCAGCCCCCGTAGGGGAGATCAGCCCCAGCATTTT.

Ten or more counts support this clonotype. The J gene is TRBJ2-5, the V gene TRBV2; no clear D. Per germline, CDR1 SNHLY and CDR2 FYNNEI. The CDR3 contains 11 residues. V lost 6 bases, J lost 2 bases, and 4 bases lay in between. The chain's CDR3 is CASSYQETQYF. CDR3 nucleotide sequence: TGTGCCAGCAGCTATCAAGAGACCCAGTACTTC. The full variable domain, with the rest looked up from reference TRBV2 and TRBJ2-5, is EPEVTQTPSHQVTQMGQEVILRCVPISNHLYFYWYRQILGQKVEFLVSFYNNEISEKSEIFDDQFSVERPDGSNFTLKIRSTKLEDSAMYFCASSYQETQYFGPGTRLLVL.

The gene calls are TRBV20-1 and TRBJ2-1; 10 bases match TRBD2. After removal of 0 bases from V and 7 bases from J, the junction contained 9 bases not matched to a gene. The CDR3 sequence is 16 residues long. Germline V CDR1 and CDR2: DFQATT, SNEGSKA (reference sequence). The CDR3 DNA follows: TGCAGTGCTAGAGATATCCTAGCGGGAGTTGTGAATGAGCAGTTCTTC. It encodes CSARDILAGVVNEQFF.

This chain connects TRBV7-9 to TRBJ1-1; no reliable D call. Per germline, CDR1 SEHNR and CDR2 FQNEAQ (reference sequence). V lost 5 bases and J lost 10, with 8 bases in between. This CDR3 has 10 amino acids. CDR3 DNA sequence: TGTGCCAGCAGCGGTCGTGGAGCTTTCTTT. Translation: CASSGRGAFF.

V usage is TRBV18 and J usage is TRBJ1-1, with a tentative D call TRBD1 (6 bases). The V gene lost 4 bases and the J gene lost 5 bases, with 14 bases spanning the gap. This CDR3 is built from 14 residues. Per germline, CDR1 KGHSH and CDR2 LQKENI. For the CDR3, the DNA is TGTGCCAGCTCACGCCCCGACAGGATGACTGAAGCTTTCTTT. Encoded protein: CASSRPDRMTEAFF.

The chain combines TRBV7-2 with TRBJ1-2, with 8 bases lining up with TRBD1. CDR1 is SGHTA and CDR2 is FQGNSA in the germline V gene. The CDR3 consists of 14 residues. After removal of 5 bases from V and 6 bases from J, the junction contained 8 bases not matched to a gene. This CDR3 is CASSLGQGGNGYTF. As DNA, the CDR3 is TGTGCCAGCAGCCTTGGACAGGGAGGAAATGGCTACACCTTC.

The DNA of the CDR3 is TGCAGCGTGGGACTAGCGGGATACTCCTACAATGAGCAGTTCTTC. This encodes CSVGLAGYSYNEQFF. V gene TRBV29-1 combines with J gene TRBJ2-1; 13 nucleotides line up with TRBD2. Germline V gene data show CDR1 as SQVTM and CDR2 as ANQGSEA. V gave up 6 bases and J gave up 0 bases; unmatched junction bases: 2. The CDR3 is made up of 15 amino acids.

This clonotype was found many times. The gene calls are TRBV29-1 and TRBJ1-2, with D possibly matching TRBD1 (5 bases). The CDR3 runs to 13 residues. Germline V gene data show CDR1 as SQVTM and CDR2 as ANQGSEA. V lost 5 bases and J 7 bases, leaving 17 bases between the germline ends. CDR3 residues: CSVTGGDSTGYTF. In nucleotides, the CDR3 is TGCAGCGTTACAGGAGGGGACTCCACTGGCTACACCTTC. Drawing the rest from reference TRBV29-1 and TRBJ1-2, the complete variable domain is SAVISQKPSRDICQRGTSLTIQCQVDSQVTMMFWYRQQPGQSLTLIATANQGSEATYESGFVIDKFPISRPNLTFSTLTVSNMSPEDSSIYLCSVTGGDSTGYTFGSGTRLTVV.

This chain joins TRBV6-1 and TRBJ2-7; D gene unclear. The V gene's germline CDR1 is MNHNS and CDR2 SASEGT. Trimming shortened V by 1 base and J by 3 bases, and 10 bases separated the two germline ends. CDR3 length: 14 residues. CDR3 DNA sequence: TGTGCCAGCAGTGAAGGGCAGGAAGTCTACGAGCAGTACTTC. Translation: CASSEGQEVYEQYF.

This sequence joins TRBV7-2 and TRBJ2-7; 7 bases are a match to TRBD1. The junction had 10 bases not matched to a gene; V was cut back by 5 bases and J by 0 bases. The germline V gene has CDR1 SGHTA and CDR2 FQGNSA. This CDR3 has 16 residues. As DNA, the CDR3 is TGTGCCAGCAGCGCCGCCGGGACAGCGGCCTCCTACGAGCAGTACTTC. The encoded protein is CASSAAGTAASYEQYF.

This clonotype was picked up a small number of times. The CDR3 DNA is TGTGCCAGCACAACATCGACAGGGTACGAGCAGTACTTC. Its protein is CASTTSTGYEQYF. This chain joins TRBV27 and TRBJ2-7; 7 bases map to TRBD1. Germline CDR1 is MNHEY and CDR2 is SMNVEV (reference sequence). This CDR3 is 13 amino acids long. Trimming cost V 7 bases and J 4 bases; bases outside gene matches: 7.

This chain uses TRBV7-9 with TRBJ2-7, with D tentatively TRBD2 (5 bases). V lost 3 bases and J lost 9, with 15 bases in between. The V gene's germline CDR1 is SEHNR and CDR2 FQNEAQ (reference sequence). This CDR3 has 13 residues. This chain's CDR3 is CASSLGTREVQYF. DNA for the CDR3: TGTGCCAGCAGCTTGGGTACCCGGGAAGTGCAGTACTTC. The full variable domain, completed using reference TRBV7-9 and TRBJ2-7, is DTGVSQNPRHKITKRGQNVTFRCDPISEHNRLYWYRQTLGQGPEFLTYFQNEAQLEKSRLLSDRFSAERPKGSFSTLEIQRTEQGDSAMYLCASSLGTREVQYFGPGTRLTVT.

The chain carries TRBV5-1 and TRBJ2-5; either TRBD1 or TRBD2 may fit D (5 bases each). Germline CDR1 SGHRS, CDR2 YFSETQ. This CDR3 is built from 17 residues. Trimming pared 5 bases from V and 2 bases from J, leaving 22 bases between. The DNA of the CDR3 is TGCGCCAGCAGTCTGGGGGTGCTGCAAAACCCTCAAGAGACCCAGTACTTC. It yields the protein CASSLGVLQNPQETQYF. Combining the CDR3 with reference TRBV5-1 and TRBJ2-5 gives the whole variable domain KAGVTQTPRYLIKTRGQQVTLSCSPISGHRSVSWYQQTPGQGLQFLFEYFSETQRNKGNFPGRFSGRQFSNSRSEMNVSTLELGDSALYLCASSLGVLQNPQETQYFGPGTRLLVL.

A few counts support this clonotype. The CDR3 nucleotides are TGTGCCAGCAGCTTGGGTCCCAGCCTTAGCACAGATACGCAGTATTTT. This sequence encodes CASSLGPSLSTDTQYF. V and J are TRBV5-5 and TRBJ2-3, with no clear D. This CDR3 region has 16 residues. Germline V CDR1 and CDR2: SGHKS, YYEKEE (reference sequence). The V and J ends lost 0 bases and 0 bases respectively, with 11 bases between them.

This CDR3 reads CATSRDSASGEQYF. CDR3 nucleotide sequence: TGTGCCACCAGCAGAGATTCAGCTAGCGGCGAGCAGTACTTC. This chain links TRBV15 with TRBJ2-7; TRBD2 matches 7 bases. The CDR3 has 14 amino acids. V shed 0 bases and J 6 bases; nucleotides not matched to a gene: 5. Germline lookup yields CDR1 LNHNV and CDR2 YYDKDF (reference sequence).